This entry features one T cell receptor (beta chain) sequence. This sample was taken from a study of tumor-infiltrating lymphocytes in localized non-small cell lung cancer. Repertoires were generated with immunoSEQ multiplex PCR, while TCRdb's copy carries only in-frame clones and drops some. The sample lists over 14,000 clones, approximately 80% occurring once. The CDR3 loop spans 14 amino acids. Trimming removed 4 bases at V and 6 bases at J, with 16 bases between. The V gene's germline CDR1 is SGHAT and CDR2 FQNNGV. J is TRBJ2-7 and V is TRBV11-2, with a possible D match to TRBD2 (5 bases). The origin of this receptor is a human donor with non-small cell lung cancer. Sequenced material: lung tumor tissue. The CDR3 DNA sequence: TGTGCCAGCAGCTCCCCCGACCGGGGTTTCGAGCAGTACTTC. This encodes CASSSPDRGFEQYF.